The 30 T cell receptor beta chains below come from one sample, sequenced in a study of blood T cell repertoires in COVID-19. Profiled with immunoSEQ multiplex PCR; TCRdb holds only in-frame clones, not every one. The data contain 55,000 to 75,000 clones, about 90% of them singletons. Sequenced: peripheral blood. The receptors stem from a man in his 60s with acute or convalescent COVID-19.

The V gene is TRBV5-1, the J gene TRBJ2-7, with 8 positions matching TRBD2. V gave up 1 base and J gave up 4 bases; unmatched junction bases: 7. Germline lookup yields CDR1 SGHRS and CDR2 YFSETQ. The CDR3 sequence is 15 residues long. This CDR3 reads CASSLSMTSVYEQYF. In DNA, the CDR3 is TGCGCCAGCAGCTTGAGTATGACTAGCGTGTACGAGCAGTACTTC.

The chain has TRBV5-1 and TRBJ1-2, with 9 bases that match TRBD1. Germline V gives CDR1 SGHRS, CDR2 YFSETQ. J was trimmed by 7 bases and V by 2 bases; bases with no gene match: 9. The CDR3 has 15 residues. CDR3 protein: CASSFPGQGNSGYTF. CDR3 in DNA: TGCGCCAGCAGCTTCCCGGGACAGGGTAATTCTGGCTACACCTTC.

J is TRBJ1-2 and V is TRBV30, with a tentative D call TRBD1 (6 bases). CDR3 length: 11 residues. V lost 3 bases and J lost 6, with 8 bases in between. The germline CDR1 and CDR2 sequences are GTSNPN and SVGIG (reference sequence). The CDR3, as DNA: TGTGCCTGGAGGCAGGGGAATGGCTACACCTTC. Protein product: CAWRQGNGYTF.

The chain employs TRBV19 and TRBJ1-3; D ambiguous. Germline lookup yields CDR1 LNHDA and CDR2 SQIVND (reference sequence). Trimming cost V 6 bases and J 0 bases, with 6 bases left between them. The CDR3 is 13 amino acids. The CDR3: CASRASSGNTIYF. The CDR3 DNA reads TGTGCCAGTAGGGCCAGCTCTGGAAACACCATATATTTT.

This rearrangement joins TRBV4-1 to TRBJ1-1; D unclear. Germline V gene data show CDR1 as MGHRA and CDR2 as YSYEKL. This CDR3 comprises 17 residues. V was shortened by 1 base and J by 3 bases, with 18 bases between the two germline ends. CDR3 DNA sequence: TGCGCCAGCAGCCAAGCAATCACACGAATGGTGGACACTGAAGCTTTCTTT. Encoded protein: CASSQAITRMVDTEAFF.

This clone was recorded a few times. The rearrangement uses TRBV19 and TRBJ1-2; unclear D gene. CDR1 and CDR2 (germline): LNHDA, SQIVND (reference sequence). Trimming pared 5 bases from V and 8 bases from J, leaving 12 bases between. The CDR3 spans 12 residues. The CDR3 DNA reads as TGTGCCAGTAGTTATTTTCGGGGAGGCTACACCTTC. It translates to CASSYFRGGYTF. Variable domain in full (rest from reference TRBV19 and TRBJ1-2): DGGITQSPKYLFRKEGQNVTLSCEQNLNHDAMYWYRQDPGQGLRLIYYSQIVNDFQKGDIAEGYSVSREKKESFPLTVTSAQKNPTAFYLCASSYFRGGYTFGSGTRLTVV.

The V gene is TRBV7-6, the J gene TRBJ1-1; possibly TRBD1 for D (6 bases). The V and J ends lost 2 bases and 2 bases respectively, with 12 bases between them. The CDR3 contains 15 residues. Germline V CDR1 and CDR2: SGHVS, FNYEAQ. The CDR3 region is CASSLITGHNTEAFF. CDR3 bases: TGTGCCAGCAGCTTAATAACAGGGCACAACACTGAAGCTTTCTTT.

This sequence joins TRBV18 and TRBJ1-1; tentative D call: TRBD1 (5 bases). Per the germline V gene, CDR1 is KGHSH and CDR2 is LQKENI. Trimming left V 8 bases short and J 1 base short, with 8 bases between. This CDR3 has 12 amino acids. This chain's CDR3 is CASLRANTEAFF. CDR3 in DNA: TGTGCCAGCCTCAGGGCGAACACTGAAGCTTTCTTT.

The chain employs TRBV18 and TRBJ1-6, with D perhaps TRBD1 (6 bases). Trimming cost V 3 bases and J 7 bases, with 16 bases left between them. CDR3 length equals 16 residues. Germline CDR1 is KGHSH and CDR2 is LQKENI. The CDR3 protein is CASSPTDSRTNSPLHF. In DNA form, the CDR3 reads TGTGCCAGCTCACCTACGGACAGTCGCACCAATTCACCCCTCCACTTT.

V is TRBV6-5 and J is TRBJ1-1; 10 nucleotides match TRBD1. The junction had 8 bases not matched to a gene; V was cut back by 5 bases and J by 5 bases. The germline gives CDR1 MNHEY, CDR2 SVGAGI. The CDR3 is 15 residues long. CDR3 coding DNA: TGTGCCAGCAGTCTGTGGGACAGGGGAGATACTGAAGCTTTCTTT. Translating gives CASSLWDRGDTEAFF.

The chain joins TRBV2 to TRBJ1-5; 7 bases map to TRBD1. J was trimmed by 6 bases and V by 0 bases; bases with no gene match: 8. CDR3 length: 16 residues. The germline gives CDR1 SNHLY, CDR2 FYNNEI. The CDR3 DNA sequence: TGTGCCAGCAGTGAAGCGATTCGGGACAGATCTCAGCCCCAGCATTTT. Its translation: CASSEAIRDRSQPQHF.

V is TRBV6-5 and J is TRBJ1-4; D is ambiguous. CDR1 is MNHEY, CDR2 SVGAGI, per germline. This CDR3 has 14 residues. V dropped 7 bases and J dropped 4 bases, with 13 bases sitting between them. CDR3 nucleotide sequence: TGTGCCAGCACCCACGGGGTGCTTAATGAAAAACTGTTTTTT. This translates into CASTHGVLNEKLFF.

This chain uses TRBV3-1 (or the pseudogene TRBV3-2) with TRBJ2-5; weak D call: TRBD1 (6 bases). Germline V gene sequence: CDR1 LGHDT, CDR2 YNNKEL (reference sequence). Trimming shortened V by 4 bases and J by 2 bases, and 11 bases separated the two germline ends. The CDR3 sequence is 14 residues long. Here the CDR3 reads CASSLTGPQETQYF. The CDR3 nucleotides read TGTGCCAGCAGCCTCACAGGGCCTCAAGAGACCCAGTACTTC.

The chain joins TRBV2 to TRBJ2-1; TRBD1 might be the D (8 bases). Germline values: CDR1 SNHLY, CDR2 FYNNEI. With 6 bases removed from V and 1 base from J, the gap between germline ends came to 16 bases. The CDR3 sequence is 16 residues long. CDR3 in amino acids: CASRPDRGGSYNEQFF. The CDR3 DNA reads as TGTGCCAGCAGACCTGACAGGGGAGGGTCCTACAATGAGCAGTTCTTC.

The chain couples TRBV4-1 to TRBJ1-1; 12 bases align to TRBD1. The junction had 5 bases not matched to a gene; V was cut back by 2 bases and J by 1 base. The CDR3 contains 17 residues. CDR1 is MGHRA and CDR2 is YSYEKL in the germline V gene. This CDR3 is CASSQTGTGGRNTEAFF. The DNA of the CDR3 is TGCGCCAGCAGCCAAACCGGGACAGGGGGCAGGAACACTGAAGCTTTCTTT.

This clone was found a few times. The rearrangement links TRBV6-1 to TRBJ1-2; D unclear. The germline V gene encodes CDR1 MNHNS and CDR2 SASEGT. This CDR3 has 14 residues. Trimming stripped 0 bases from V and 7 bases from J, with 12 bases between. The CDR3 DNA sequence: TGTGCCAGCAGTGAAGCGAACCGCGGCGGTGGCTACACCTTC. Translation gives CASSEANRGGGYTF.

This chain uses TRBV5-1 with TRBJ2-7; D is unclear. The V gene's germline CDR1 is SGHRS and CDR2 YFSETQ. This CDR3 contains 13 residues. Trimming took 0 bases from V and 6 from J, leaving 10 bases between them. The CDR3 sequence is CASSLEPTLEQYF. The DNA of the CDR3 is TGCGCCAGCAGCTTGGAACCTACCCTCGAGCAGTACTTC.

The CDR3 protein is CASSVGGGTGELFF. The DNA for the CDR3 is TGTGCCAGCAGTGTTGGGGGAGGGACCGGGGAGCTGTTTTTT. This chain joins TRBV25-1 and TRBJ2-2, with TRBD2 matching 7 bases. Germline V gene lookup returns CDR1 MGHDK and CDR2 SYGVNS. CDR3 length: 14 amino acids. Trimming removed 4 bases from V and 5 bases from J; junction bases left unmatched: 4.

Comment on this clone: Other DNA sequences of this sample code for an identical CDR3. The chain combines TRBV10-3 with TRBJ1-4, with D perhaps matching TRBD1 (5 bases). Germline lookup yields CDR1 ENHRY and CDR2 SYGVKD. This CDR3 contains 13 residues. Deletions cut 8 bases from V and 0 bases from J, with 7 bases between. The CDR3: CAIAGATNEKLFF. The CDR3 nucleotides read TGTGCCATCGCGGGGGCAACTAATGAAAAACTGTTTTTT.

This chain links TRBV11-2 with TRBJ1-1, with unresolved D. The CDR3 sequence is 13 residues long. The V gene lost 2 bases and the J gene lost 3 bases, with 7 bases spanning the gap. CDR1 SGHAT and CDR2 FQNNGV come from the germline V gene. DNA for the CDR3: TGTGCCAGCAGCTTACAGGTGTACACTGAAGCTTTCTTT. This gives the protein CASSLQVYTEAFF.

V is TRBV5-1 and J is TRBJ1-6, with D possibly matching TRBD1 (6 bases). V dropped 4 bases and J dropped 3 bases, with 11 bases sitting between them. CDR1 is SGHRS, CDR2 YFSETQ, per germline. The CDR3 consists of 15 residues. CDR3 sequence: CASSPQDSYNSPLHF. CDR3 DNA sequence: TGCGCCAGCAGCCCACAGGACAGCTATAATTCACCCCTCCACTTT.

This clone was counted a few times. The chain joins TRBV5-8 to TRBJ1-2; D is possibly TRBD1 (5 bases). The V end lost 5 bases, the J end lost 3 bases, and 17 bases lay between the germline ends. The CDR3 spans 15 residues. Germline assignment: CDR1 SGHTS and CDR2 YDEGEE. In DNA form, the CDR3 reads TGTGCCAGCAGGGTGCGGGGCACCTACTACTATGGCTACACCTTC. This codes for CASRVRGTYYYGYTF.

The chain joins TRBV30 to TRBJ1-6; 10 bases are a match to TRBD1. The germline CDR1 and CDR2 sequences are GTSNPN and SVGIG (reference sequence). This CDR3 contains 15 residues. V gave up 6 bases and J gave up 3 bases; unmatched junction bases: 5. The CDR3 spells CACQTGGFYNSPLHF. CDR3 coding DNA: TGTGCCTGCCAGACAGGGGGCTTCTATAATTCACCCCTCCACTTT.

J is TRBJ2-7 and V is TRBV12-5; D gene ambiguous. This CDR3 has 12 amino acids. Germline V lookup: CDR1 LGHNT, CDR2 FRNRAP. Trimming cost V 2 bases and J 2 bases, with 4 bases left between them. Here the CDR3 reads CASGLNTYEQYF. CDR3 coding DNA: TGTGCTAGTGGTTTGAATACCTACGAGCAGTACTTC.

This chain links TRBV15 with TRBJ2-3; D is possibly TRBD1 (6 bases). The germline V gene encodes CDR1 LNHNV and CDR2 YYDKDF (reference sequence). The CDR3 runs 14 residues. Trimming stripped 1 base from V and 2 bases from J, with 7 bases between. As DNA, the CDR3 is TGTGCCACCAGCAGAGGGACAGACACAGATACGCAGTATTTT. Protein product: CATSRGTDTDTQYF.

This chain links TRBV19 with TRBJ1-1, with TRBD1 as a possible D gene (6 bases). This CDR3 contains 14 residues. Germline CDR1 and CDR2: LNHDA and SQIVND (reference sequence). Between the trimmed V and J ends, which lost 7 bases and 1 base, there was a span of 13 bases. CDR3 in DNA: TGTGCCAGTACCCCAGGGGAGAGGAACACTGAAGCTTTCTTT. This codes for CASTPGERNTEAFF.

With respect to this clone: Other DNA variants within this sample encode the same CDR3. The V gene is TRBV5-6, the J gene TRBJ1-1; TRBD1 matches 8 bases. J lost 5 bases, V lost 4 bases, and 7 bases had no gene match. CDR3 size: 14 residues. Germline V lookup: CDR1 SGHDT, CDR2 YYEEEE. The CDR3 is CASSKDRVVTEAFF. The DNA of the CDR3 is TGTGCCAGCAGCAAGGACAGGGTTGTGACTGAAGCTTTCTTT.

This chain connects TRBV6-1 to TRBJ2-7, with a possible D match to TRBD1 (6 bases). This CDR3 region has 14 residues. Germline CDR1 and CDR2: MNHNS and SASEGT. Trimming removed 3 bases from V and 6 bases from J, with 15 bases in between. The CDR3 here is CASSEDSFKSEQYF. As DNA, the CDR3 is TGTGCCAGCAGTGAGGACAGTTTCAAGTCCGAGCAGTACTTC.

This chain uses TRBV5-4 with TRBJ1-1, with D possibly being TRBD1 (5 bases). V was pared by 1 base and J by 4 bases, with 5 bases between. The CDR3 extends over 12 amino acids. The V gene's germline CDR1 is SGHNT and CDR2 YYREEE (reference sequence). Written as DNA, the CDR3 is TGTGCCAGCAGCTTGACAGGCACTGAAGCTTTCTTT. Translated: CASSLTGTEAFF.

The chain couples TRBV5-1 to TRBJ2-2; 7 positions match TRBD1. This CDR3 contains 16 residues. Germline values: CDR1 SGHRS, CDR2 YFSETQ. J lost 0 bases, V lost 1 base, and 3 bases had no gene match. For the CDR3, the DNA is TGCGCCAGCAGCTTGTCCAGGGGGACGAACACCGGGGAGCTGTTTTTT. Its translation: CASSLSRGTNTGELFF.